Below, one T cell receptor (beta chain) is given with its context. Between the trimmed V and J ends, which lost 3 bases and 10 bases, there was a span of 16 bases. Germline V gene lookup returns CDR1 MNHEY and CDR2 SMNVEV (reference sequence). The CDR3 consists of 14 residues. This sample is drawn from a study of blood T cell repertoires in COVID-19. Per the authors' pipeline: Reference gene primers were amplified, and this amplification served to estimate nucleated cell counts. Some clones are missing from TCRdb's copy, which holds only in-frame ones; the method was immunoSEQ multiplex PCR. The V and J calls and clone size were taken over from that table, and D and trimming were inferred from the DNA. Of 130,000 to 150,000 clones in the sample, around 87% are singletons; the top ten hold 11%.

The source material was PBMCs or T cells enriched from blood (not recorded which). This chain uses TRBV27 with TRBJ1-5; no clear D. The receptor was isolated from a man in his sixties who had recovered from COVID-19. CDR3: CASSFLGGMKPQHF. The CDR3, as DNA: TGTGCCAGCAGTTTTTTGGGAGGGATGAAACCCCAGCATTTT.